This TCR beta chain was captured in a study of blood T cell repertoires in COVID-19. Overall study context: Sites across the United States, Italy and Spain contributed samples from acute and convalescent COVID-19. From T cells, B-cell-depleted T cells, or PBMCs came the material, which was cDNA or gDNA.

The CDR3 sequence is 15 residues long. Between the trimmed V and J ends, which lost 3 bases and 8 bases, there was a span of 17 bases. Germline-derived CDR1 and CDR2 are LNHDA and SQIVND (reference sequence). In the source study's methods: Amplified reference gene primers provided the basis for estimating nucleated cell counts. The assay was immunoSEQ multiplex PCR, and TCRdb's table has in-frame clones only and misses some. Clonal size and the V and J genes are those of that table, whereas D and trimming came from the DNA. The sample gives about 160,000 clones, 81% of which show up once; roughly 10% is in the top ten.

This receptor was obtained from a human donor in a cohort sampled during active COVID-19. The chain carries TRBV19 and TRBJ1-5; D might be TRBD1 (5 bases). Material: peripheral blood. This CDR3 reads CASSITGGGYEPQHF. Here the CDR3 DNA reads TGTGCCAGTAGTATTACGGGCGGGGGATATGAGCCCCAGCATTTT.